This T cell receptor (beta chain) was identified during a study of vaccination and CD4 T cells after COVID-19 (dated by TCRdb to 2022 to 2024). For context, the study as a whole: SARS-CoV-2 positivity had been established in the convalescent patients by nasal swab PCR, and mild disease was recorded in eight to ten of these patients and severe disease in one. Post-COVID blood samples were collected from convalescent patients a median of approximately 93 days after diagnosis, with a range of about 30 to 161 days. Post-vaccine blood samples were collected a median of about 72 days after the second vaccine dose, ranging from 14 to 241 days. In under 13 COVID-19 convalescent patients and a few infection-naive healthy vaccine recipients, researchers compared the spike-specific CD4+ TCR repertoire from before mRNA vaccination with the repertoire from after. Control cultures used a CEFX viral epitope pool as positive control, an HIV-1 Nef peptide pool as negative control, or no peptide. Participants received two doses of either the Pfizer-BioNTech BNT162b2 vaccine (n=8) or the Moderna mRNA-1273 vaccine (n=2). The convalescent cohort comprised six males and four females, including two Hispanic individuals, seven Caucasians, two Asians and one multiracial person. The cultures were stimulated with overlapping spike peptide pools from SARS-CoV-2 and from the common cold coronaviruses HCoV-NL63, HCoV-OC43 and HCoV-229E.

Points the paper makes about the study in general: Although the median number of SARS-CoV-2-reactive clonotypes went up from 20 to 25 after infection to around 40 after vaccination, the increase was not significant. In convalescent patients, a median about 86% of post-vaccine SARS-CoV-2-reactive clones were detected only after vaccination, and vaccine-specific priming was suggested by this finding. The study included relatively few convalescent patients and did not analyze early timepoints after natural infection. Of the vaccine-specific clones found in convalescent patients, nearly all (304 of 307) were mono-reactive for SARS-CoV-2 spike instead of being cross-reactive with common cold coronaviruses.

This specimen's treatment or condition label, interpreted: approximately 11-day PBMC culture with coronavirus spike peptide pools or control peptides (ViraFEST assay). The ViraFEST assay, used in the study, expanded antigen-specific T cells with peptide pools and then identified the expanded clonotypes through TCR sequencing. Positive SARS-CoV-2 PCR tests in the convalescent patients dated from March to December 2020, before Alpha, Beta and Delta variants emerged in the United States. Each well held around 2 million PBMCs cultured with approximately 10 ug/ml peptide pools in IMDM containing around 5.5% human AB serum and 9 to 10 IU/ml IL-2. Half of the culture medium was replaced with fresh IL-2-containing medium on days 3 and 7. Once the cells had been in culture for 9 to 10 days, the EasySep CD4+ T cell isolation kit was used to isolate CD4+ T cells by negative selection. Ficoll-Paque Plus gradient centrifugation was used to isolate PBMCs from whole blood, and the isolated PBMCs were then either used fresh or cryopreserved at -140C. Triplicate wells were generally used for each culture condition.

CDR1 SNHLY and CDR2 FYNNEI are derived from the germline V gene. The CDR3 goes from the cysteine to the phenylalanine over 14 residues. Left in the record is the CDR3 DNA by itself, 42 bases read in frame from the first base. V drops 6 bases and J drops 6 bases, leaving 17 bases in between. With respect to this clonotype: Its antigen has not been determined. No quality values exist for individual bases; no much larger clone is one base distant.

The library was built by means of PCR. At the Johns Hopkins FTIC core, DNA from the cultured CD4+ T cells underwent TCR sequencing with the Oncomine TCR Beta short-read assay. The QIAamp micro DNA kit was used to extract genomic DNA from the cultured CD4+ T cells. The Oncomine TCR Beta libraries from cultured CD4+ T cells were pooled using unique dual indexes and then sequenced on an Illumina iSeq 100. The original methods were these. Non-productive sequences were removed, and CDR3s that did not start with C, did not end with F or W, or were shorter than 7 amino acids were discarded. Antigen-specific clonotypes were identified using the MANAFEST web application through comparison of peptide-stimulated wells with reference and other culture wells. To be called positive, a clone needed an FDR below 0.05, an odds ratio above 5, and a productive frequency above 0.1% in at least two of three replicate wells. Cross-reactive clonotypes were defined as significantly expanded in both SARS-CoV-2 spike wells and at least one common cold coronavirus spike condition. Using R version 3.6.1, CDR3 homology was evaluated through Levenshtein distances (stringdist) along with unrooted phylogenetic trees (ape). TCRdb itself trimmed the public reads at Q25 with fastp, ran MiXCR and retained productive beta chains. Rows merge per CDR3 protein into single entries with the most common DNA and genes. TCRdb's processing, not the authors', yielded these V and J calls. The sample table records approximately 12,000 distinct CDR3 sequences; 40% to 60% of these occur just once. The ten top clones hold about 14% of the sample.

Sequencing input: CD4+ T cells from blood, cultured in vitro. This TCR was recovered from a human donor who had recovered from COVID-19. The chain uses TRBV2 and TRBJ1-1, with a tentative D gene TRBD1 over 6 matching bases. The DNA sequence follows: TGTGCCAGCAGCTATACAGGGTTAGTCTCTGAAGCTTTCTTT. It specifies CASSYTGLVSEAFF.